This section outlines one T cell receptor beta chain sequence together with its context. The CDR3 totals 14 residues. Germline CDR1 SEHNR, CDR2 FQNEAQ (reference sequence). V lost 4 bases, J lost 3 bases, and 3 bases stayed unmatched. This sample is part of a study of blood T cell repertoires in COVID-19. Assay used: immunoSEQ multiplex PCR; TCRdb lists only in-frame clones, some missing. The top ten clones hold approximately 10% of a sample with 100,000 to 150,000 clones, around nine tenths of them seen once. The origin of this receptor is a woman in her 70s with COVID-19, enrolled during active disease. What was sequenced was peripheral blood. J is TRBJ1-2 and V is TRBV7-9, with 9 bases lining up with TRBD1. Written as DNA, the CDR3 is TGTGCCAGCAGCTGGGGACAGGGCTACTATGGCTACACCTTC. It translates to CASSWGQGYYGYTF. The whole variable domain, remainder taken from reference TRBV7-9 and TRBJ1-2, is DTGVSQNPRHKITKRGQNVTFRCDPISEHNRLYWYRQTLGQGPEFLTYFQNEAQLEKSRLLSDRFSAERPKGSFSTLEIQRTEQGDSAMYLCASSWGQGYYGYTFGSGTRLTVV.